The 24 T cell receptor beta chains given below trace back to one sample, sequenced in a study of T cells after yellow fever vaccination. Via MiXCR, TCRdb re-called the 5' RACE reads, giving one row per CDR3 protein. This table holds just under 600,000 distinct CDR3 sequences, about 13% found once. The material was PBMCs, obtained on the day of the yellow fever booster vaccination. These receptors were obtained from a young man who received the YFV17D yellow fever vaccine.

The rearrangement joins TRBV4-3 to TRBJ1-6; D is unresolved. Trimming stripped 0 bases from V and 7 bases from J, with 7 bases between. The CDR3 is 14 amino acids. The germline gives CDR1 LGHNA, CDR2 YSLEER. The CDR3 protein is CASSQDRMNSPLHF. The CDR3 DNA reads TGCGCCAGCAGCCAAGACAGGATGAATTCACCCCTCCACTTT.

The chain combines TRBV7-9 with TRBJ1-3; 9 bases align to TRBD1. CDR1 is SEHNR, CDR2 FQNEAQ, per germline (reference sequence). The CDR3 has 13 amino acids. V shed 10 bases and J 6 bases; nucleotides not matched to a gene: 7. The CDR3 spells CAIPRTGENTIYF. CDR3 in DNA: TGTGCCATTCCGAGGACAGGGGAAAACACCATATATTTT. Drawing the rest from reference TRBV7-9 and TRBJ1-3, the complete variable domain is DTGVSQNPRHKITKRGQNVTFRCDPISEHNRLYWYRQTLGQGPEFLTYFQNEAQLEKSRLLSDRFSAERPKGSFSTLEIQRTEQGDSAMYLCAIPRTGENTIYFGEGSWLTVV.

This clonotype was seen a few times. DNA for the CDR3: TGTGCCAGTAGTACGACAGGGAATAACTATGGCTACACCTTC. Its translation is CASSTTGNNYGYTF. V is TRBV19 and J is TRBJ1-2, with 7 nucleotides matching TRBD1. This CDR3 is 14 amino acids long. V lost 4 bases, J lost 1 base, and 3 bases stayed unmatched. CDR1 is LNHDA and CDR2 is SQIVND in the germline V gene (reference sequence).

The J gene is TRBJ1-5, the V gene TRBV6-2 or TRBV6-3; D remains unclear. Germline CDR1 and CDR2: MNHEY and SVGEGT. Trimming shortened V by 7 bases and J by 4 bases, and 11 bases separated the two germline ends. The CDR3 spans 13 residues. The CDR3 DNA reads TGTGCCAGCACGGATAATTTTAATCAGCCCCAGCATTTT. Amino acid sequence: CASTDNFNQPQHF.

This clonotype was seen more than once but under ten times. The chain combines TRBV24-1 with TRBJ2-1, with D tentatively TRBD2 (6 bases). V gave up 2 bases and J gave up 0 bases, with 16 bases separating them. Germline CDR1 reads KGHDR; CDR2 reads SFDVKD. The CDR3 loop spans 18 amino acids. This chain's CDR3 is CATSDSRRGRASYNEQFF. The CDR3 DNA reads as TGTGCCACCAGTGATTCTCGGCGGGGACGGGCCTCCTACAATGAGCAGTTCTTC.

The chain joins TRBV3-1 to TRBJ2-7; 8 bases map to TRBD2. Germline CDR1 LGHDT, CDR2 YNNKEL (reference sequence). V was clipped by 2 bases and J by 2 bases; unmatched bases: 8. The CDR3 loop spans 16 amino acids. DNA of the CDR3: TGTGCCAGCAGCCAATACGCGGGCGGGAGGACCTACGAGCAGTACTTC. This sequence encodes CASSQYAGGRTYEQYF.

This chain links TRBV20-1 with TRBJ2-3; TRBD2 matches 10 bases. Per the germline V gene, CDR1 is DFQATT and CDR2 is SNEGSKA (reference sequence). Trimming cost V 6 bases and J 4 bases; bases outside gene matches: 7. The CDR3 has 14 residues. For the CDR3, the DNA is TGCAGTGCAACGCTAGCGGGAGTACCAGATACGCAGTATTTT. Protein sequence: CSATLAGVPDTQYF.

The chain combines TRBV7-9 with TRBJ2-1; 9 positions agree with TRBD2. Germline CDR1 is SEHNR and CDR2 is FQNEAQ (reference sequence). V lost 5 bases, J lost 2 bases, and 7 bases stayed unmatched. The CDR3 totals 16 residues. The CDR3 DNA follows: TGTGCCAGCAGCGATAGGGGCGGGAGGGCCTACAATGAGCAGTTCTTC. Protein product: CASSDRGGRAYNEQFF.

The CDR3 sequence: CASKGATVETQYF. CDR3 DNA: TGTGCCAGCAAAGGGGCGACAGTAGAGACCCAGTACTTC. This chain links TRBV28 with TRBJ2-5; a weak D match, TRBD1 (5 bases). This CDR3 has 13 amino acids. V shed 7 bases and J shed 4 bases, with 13 bases lying between them. CDR1 is MDHEN, CDR2 SYDVKM, per germline.

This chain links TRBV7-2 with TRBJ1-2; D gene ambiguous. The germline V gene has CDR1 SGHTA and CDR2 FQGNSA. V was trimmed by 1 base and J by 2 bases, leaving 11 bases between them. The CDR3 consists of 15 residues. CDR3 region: CASSLGPDSNYGYTF. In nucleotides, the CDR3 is TGTGCCAGCAGCTTAGGGCCAGACTCCAACTATGGCTACACCTTC.

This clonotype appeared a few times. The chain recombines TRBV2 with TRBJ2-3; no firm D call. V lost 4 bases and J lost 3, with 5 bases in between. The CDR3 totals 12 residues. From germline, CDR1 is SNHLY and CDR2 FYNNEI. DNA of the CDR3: TGTGCCAGCAGTGTTCAGACAGATACGCAGTATTTT. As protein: CASSVQTDTQYF. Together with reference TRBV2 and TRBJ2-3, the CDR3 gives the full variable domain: EPEVTQTPSHQVTQMGQEVILRCVPISNHLYFYWYRQILGQKVEFLVSFYNNEISEKSEIFDDQFSVERPDGSNFTLKIRSTKLEDSAMYFCASSVQTDTQYFGPGTRLTVL.

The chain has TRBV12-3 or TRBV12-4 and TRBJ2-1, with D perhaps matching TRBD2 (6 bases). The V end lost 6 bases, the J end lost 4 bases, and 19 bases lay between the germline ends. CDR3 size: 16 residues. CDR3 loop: CASSPTGAAGYNEQFF. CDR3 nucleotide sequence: TGTGCCAGCAGCCCCACGGGAGCGGCAGGTTACAATGAGCAGTTCTTC.

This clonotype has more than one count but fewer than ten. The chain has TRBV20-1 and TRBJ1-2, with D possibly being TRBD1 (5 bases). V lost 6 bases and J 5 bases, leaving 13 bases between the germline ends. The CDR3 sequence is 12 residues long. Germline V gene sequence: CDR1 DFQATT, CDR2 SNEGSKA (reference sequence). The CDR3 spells CSAPWGGYGYTF. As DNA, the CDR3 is TGCAGTGCCCCGTGGGGGGGGTATGGCTACACCTTC.

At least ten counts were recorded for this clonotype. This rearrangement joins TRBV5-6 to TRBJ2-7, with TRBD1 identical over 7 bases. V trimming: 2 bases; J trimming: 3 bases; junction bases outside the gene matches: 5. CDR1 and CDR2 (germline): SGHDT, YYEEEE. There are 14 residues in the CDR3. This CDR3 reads CASSFGTEVYEQYF. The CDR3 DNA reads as TGTGCCAGCAGCTTTGGGACAGAGGTCTACGAGCAGTACTTC. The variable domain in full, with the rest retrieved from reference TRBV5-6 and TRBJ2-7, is DAGVTQSPTHLIKTRGQQVTLRCSPKSGHDTVSWYQQALGQGPQFIFQYYEEEERQRGNFPDRFSGHQFPNYSSELNVNALLLGDSALYLCASSFGTEVYEQYFGPGTRLTVT.

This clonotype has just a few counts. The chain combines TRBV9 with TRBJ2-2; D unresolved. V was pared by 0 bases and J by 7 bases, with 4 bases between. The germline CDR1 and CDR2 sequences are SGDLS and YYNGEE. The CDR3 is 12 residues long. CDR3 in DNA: TGTGCCAGCAGCGTAGGGAGCGGGGAGCTGTTTTTT. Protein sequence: CASSVGSGELFF. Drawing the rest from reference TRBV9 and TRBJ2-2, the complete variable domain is DSGVTQTPKHLITATGQRVTLRCSPRSGDLSVYWYQQSLDQGLQFLIQYYNGEERAKGNILERFSAQQFPDLHSELNLSSLELGDSALYFCASSVGSGELFFGEGSRLTVL.

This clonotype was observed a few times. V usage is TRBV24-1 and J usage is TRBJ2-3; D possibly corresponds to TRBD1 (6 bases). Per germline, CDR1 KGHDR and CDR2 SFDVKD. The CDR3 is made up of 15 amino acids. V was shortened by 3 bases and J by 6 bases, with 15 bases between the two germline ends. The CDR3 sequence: CATSDLGTPGDTQYF. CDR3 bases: TGTGCCACCAGTGATCTAGGGACACCTGGGGATACGCAGTATTTT.

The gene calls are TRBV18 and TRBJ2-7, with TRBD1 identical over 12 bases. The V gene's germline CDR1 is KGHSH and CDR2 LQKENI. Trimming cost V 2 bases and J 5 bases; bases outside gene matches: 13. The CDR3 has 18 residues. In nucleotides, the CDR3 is TGTGCCAGCTCACCATATAGTCTGGGACAGGGGGCGCGAGACGAGCAGTACTTC. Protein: CASSPYSLGQGARDEQYF. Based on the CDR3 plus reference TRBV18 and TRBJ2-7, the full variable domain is NAGVMQNPRHLVRRRGQEARLRCSPMKGHSHVYWYRQLPEEGLKFMVYLQKENIIDESGMPKERFSAEFPKEGPSILRIQQVVRGDSAAYFCASSPYSLGQGARDEQYFGPGTRLTVT.

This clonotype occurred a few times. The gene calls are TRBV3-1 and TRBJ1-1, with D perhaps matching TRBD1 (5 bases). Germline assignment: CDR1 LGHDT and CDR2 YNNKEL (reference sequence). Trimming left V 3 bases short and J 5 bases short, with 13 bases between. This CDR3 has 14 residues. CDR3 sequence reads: CASSHSGGRTEAFF. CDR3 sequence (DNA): TGTGCCAGCAGCCACTCTGGGGGGAGGACTGAAGCTTTCTTT.

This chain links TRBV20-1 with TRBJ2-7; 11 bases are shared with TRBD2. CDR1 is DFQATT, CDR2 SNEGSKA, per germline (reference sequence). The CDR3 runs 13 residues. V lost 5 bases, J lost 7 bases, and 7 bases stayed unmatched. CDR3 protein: CSAPLAGGREQYF. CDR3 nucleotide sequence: TGCAGTGCTCCTTTAGCGGGAGGGCGGGAGCAGTACTTC.

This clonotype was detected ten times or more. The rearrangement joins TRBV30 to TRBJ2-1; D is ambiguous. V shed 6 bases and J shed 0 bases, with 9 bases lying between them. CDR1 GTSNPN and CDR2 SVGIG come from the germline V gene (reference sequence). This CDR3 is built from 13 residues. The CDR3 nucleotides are TGTGCCTGCGCAGAGAGCTCCTACAATGAGCAGTTCTTC. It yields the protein CACAESSYNEQFF.

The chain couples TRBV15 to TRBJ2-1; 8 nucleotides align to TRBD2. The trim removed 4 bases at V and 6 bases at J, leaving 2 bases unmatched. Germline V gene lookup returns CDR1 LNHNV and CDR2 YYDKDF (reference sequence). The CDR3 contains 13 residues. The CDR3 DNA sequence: TGTGCCACCAGCAAACGGGAGGGCAATGAGCAGTTCTTC. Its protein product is CATSKREGNEQFF.

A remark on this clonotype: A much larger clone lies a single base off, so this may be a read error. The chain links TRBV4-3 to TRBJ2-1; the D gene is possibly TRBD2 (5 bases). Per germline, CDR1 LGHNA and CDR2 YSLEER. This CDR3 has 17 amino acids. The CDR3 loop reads CASSQAETARAYNEPFF. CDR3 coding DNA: TGCGCCAGCAGCCAAGCCGAAACGGCGAGGGCCTACAATGAGCCGTTCTTC.

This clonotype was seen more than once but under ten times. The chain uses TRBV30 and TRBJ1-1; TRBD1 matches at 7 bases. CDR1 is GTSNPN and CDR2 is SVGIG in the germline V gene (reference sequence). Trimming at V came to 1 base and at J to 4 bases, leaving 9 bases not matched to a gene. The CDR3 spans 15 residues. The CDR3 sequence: CAWSGPSTGITEAFF. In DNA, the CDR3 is TGTGCCTGGAGTGGACCATCGACAGGGATCACTGAAGCTTTCTTT.

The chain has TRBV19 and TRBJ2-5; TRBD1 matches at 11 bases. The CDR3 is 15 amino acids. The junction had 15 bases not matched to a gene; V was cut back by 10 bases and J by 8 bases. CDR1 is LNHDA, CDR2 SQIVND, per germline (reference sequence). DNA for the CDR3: TGTGCCACAACTACCGGGACAGGGGGAGGGAATACCCAGTACTTC. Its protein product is CATTTGTGGGNTQYF. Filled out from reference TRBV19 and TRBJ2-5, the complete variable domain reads DGGITQSPKYLFRKEGQNVTLSCEQNLNHDAMYWYRQDPGQGLRLIYYSQIVNDFQKGDIAEGYSVSREKKESFPLTVTSAQKNPTAFYLCATTTGTGGGNTQYFGPGTRLLVL.